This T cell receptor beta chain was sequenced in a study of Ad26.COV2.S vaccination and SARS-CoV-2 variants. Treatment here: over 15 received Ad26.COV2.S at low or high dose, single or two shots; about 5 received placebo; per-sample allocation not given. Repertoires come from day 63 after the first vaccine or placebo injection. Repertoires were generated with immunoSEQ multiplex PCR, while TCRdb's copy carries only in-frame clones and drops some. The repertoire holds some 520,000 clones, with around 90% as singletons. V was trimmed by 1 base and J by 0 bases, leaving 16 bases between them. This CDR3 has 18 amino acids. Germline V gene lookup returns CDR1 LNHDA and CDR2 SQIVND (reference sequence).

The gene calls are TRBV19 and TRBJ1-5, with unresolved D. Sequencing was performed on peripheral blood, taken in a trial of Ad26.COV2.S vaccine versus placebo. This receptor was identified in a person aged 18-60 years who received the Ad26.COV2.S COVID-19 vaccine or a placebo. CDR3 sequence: CASSIGVRQRYSNQPQHF. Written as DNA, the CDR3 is TGTGCCAGTAGTATAGGGGTACGCCAGAGATATAGCAATCAGCCCCAGCATTTT.